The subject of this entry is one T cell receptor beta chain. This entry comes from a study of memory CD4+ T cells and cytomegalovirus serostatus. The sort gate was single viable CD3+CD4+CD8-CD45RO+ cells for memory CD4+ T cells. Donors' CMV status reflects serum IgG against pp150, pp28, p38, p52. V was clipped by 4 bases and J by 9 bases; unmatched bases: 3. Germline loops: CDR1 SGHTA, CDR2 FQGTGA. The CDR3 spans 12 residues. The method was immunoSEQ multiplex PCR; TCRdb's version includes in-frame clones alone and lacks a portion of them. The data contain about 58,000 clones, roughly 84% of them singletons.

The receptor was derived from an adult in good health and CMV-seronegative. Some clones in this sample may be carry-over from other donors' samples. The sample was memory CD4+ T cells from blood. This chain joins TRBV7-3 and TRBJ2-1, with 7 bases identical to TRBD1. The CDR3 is CASSSQGSEQFF. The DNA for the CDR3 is TGTGCCAGCAGCTCACAGGGGAGTGAGCAGTTCTTC.